Included here is one T cell receptor beta chain sequence, with context. This sample stems from a study of OX40 agonist ivuxolimab in advanced cancers. With 6 bases removed from V and 4 bases from J, the gap between germline ends came to 16 bases. The CDR3 consists of 14 residues. Per germline, CDR1 KGHSH and CDR2 LQKENI. Repertoires were generated with immunoSEQ multiplex PCR, while TCRdb's copy carries only in-frame clones and drops some. The table records over 80,000 clones, about 93% of them present only once. Sequencing used CD4+ or CD8+ T cells sorted from blood, obtained in a trial of the OX40 agonist ivuxolimab. The sequence came from an adult with an advanced solid tumor such as melanoma, head and neck, liver or kidney cancer. The V call is TRBV18, the J call TRBJ2-7, with TRBD2 as a possible D gene (6 bases). CDR3 region: CASSQRTTDYEQYF. CDR3 DNA: TGTGCCAGCTCCCAACGGACTACAGATTACGAGCAGTACTTC.